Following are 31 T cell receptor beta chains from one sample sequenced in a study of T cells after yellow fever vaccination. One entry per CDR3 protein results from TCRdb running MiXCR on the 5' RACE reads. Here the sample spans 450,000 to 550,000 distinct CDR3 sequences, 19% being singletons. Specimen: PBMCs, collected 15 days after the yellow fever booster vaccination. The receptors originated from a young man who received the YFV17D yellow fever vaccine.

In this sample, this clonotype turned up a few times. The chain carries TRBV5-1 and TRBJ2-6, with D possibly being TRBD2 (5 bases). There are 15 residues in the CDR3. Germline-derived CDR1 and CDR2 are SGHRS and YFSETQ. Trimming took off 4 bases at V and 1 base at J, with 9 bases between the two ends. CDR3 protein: CASSPGVSGANVLTF. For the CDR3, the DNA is TGCGCCAGCAGCCCCGGGGTTTCTGGGGCCAACGTCCTGACTTTC. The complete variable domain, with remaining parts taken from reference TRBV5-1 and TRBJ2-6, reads KAGVTQTPRYLIKTRGQQVTLSCSPISGHRSVSWYQQTPGQGLQFLFEYFSETQRNKGNFPGRFSGRQFSNSRSEMNVSTLELGDSALYLCASSPGVSGANVLTFGAGSRLTVL.

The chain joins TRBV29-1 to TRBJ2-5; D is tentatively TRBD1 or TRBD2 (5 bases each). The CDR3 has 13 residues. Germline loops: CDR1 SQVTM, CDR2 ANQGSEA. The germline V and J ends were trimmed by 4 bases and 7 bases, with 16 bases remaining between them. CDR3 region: CSVGGPGRWTQYF. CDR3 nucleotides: TGCAGCGTTGGGGGCCCGGGACGATGGACCCAGTACTTC.

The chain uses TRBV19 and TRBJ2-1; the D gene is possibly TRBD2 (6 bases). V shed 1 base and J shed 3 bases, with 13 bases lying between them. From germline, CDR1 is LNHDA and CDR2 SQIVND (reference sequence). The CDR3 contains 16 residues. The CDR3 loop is CASSIVAGTGYNEQFF. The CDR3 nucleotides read TGTGCCAGTAGTATAGTTGCCGGGACTGGCTACAATGAGCAGTTCTTC.

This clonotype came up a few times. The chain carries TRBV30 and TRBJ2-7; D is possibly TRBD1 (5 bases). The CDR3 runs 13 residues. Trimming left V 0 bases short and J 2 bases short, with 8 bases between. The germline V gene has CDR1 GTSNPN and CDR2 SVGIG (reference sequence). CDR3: CAWSVQEAYEQYF. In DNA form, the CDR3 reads TGTGCCTGGAGTGTACAGGAAGCCTACGAGCAGTACTTC.

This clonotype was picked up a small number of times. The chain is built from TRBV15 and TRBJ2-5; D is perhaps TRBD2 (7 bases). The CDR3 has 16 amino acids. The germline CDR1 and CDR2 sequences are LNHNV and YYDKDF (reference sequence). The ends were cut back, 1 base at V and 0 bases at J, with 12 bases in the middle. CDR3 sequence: CATSRVEGGYQETQYF. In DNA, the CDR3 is TGTGCCACCAGCAGAGTGGAGGGGGGGTACCAAGAGACCCAGTACTTC. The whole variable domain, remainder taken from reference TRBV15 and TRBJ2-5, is DAMVIQNPRYQVTQFGKPVTLSCSQTLNHNVMYWYQQKSSQAPKLLFHYYDKDFNNEADTPDNFQSRRPNTSFCFLDIRSPGLGDTAMYLCATSRVEGGYQETQYFGPGTRLLVL.

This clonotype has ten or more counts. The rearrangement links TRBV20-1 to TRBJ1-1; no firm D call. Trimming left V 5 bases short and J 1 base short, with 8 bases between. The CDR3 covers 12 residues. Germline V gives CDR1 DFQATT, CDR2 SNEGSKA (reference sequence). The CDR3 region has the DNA TGCAGTGCTCTGGGCCGGAACACTGAAGCTTTCTTT. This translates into CSALGRNTEAFF.

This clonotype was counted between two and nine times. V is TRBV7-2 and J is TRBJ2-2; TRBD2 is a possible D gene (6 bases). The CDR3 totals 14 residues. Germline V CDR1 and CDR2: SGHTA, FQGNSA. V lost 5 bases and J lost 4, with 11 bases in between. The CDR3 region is CASSRDSGTGELFF. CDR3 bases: TGTGCCAGCAGCCGGGACTCCGGCACCGGGGAGCTGTTTTTT.

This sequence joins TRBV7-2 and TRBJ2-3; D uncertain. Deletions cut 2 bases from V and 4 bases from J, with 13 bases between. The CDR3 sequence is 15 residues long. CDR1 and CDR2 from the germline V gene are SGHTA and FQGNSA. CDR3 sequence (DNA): TGTGCCAGCAGCTTACCCATACTACGTCCAGATACGCAGTATTTT. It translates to CASSLPILRPDTQYF.

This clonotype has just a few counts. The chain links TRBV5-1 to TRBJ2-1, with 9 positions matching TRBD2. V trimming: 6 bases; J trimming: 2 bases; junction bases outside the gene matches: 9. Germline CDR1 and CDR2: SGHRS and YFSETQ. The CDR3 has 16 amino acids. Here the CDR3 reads CASKPLAGVAYNEQFF. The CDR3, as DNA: TGCGCCAGCAAACCCTTAGCGGGAGTTGCCTACAATGAGCAGTTCTTC.

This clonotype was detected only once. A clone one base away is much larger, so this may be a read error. The CDR3 here is CASSLTLGHTGELFF. The CDR3, as DNA: TGTGCCAGCAGCTTAACTCTGGGGCACACCGGGGAGCTGTTTTTT. The chain combines TRBV7-3 with TRBJ2-2; possibly TRBD1 for D (5 bases). Germline V gene data show CDR1 as SGHTA and CDR2 as FQGTGA. Trimming removed 0 bases at V and 3 bases at J, with 8 bases between. CDR3 length: 15 amino acids. The full variable domain, rest sourced from reference TRBV7-3 and TRBJ2-2, is GAGVSQTPSNKVTEKGKYVELRCDPISGHTALYWYRQSLGQGPEFLIYFQGTGAADDSGLPNDRFFAVRPEGSVSTLKIQRTERGDSAVYLCASSLTLGHTGELFFGEGSRLTVL.

As DNA, the CDR3 is TGTGCCAGCAGTTCACTTCCTAACTCCGAGCAGTACTTC. It codes for CASSSLPNSEQYF. V usage is TRBV28 and J usage is TRBJ2-7; unclear D gene. Germline V gene lookup returns CDR1 MDHEN and CDR2 SYDVKM. The CDR3 runs to 13 residues. Trimming shortened V by 4 bases and J by 6 bases, and 13 bases separated the two germline ends. Full variable domain (rest looked up from reference TRBV28 and TRBJ2-7): DVKVTQSSRYLVKRTGEKVFLECVQDMDHENMFWYRQDPGLGLRLIYFSYDVKMKEKGDIPEGYSVSREKKERFSLILESASTNQTSMYLCASSSLPNSEQYFGPGTRLTVT.

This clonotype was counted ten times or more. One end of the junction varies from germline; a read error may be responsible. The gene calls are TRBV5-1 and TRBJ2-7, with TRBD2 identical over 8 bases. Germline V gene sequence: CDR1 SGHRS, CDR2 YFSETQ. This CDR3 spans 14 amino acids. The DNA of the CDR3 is TGTGCCAGCAGCTTAGGCGGGAGGACGTACGAGCAGTACTTC. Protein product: CASSLGGRTYEQYF.

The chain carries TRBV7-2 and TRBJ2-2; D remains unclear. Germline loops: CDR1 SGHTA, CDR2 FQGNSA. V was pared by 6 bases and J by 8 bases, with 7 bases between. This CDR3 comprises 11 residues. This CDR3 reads CASRFLGELFF. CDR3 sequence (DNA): TGTGCCAGCAGGTTTCTGGGGGAGCTGTTTTTT.

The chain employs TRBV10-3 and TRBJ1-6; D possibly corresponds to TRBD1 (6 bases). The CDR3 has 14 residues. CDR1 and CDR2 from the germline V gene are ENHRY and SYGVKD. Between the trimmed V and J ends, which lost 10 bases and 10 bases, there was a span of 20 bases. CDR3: CATKTSWGQSPLHF. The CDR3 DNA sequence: TGTGCCACCAAAACTTCGTGGGGGCAGTCACCCCTCCACTTT.

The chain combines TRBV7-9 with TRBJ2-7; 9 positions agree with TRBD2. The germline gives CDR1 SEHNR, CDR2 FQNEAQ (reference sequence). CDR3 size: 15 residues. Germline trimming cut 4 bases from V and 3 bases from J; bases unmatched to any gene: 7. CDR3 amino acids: CASSSPTSGNYEQYF. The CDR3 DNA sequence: TGTGCCAGCAGCTCCCCGACTAGCGGAAACTACGAGCAGTACTTC.

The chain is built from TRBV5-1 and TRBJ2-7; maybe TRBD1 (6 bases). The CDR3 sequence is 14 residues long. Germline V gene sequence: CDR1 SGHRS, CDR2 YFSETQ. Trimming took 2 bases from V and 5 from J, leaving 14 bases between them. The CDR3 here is CASSLGGVMDEQYF. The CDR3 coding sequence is TGCGCCAGCAGCTTAGGGGGAGTGATGGACGAGCAGTACTTC.

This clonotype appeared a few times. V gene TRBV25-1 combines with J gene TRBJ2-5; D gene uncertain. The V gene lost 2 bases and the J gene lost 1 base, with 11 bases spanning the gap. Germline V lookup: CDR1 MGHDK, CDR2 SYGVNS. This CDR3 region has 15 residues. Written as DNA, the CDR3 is TGTGCCAGCAGTGAACCCCATGGGCCCCAAGAGACCCAGTACTTC. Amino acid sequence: CASSEPHGPQETQYF. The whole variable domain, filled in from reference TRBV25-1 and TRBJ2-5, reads EADIYQTPRYLVIGTGKKITLECSQTMGHDKMYWYQQDPGMELHLIHYSYGVNSTEKGDLSSESTVSRIRTEHFPLTLESARPSHTSQYLCASSEPHGPQETQYFGPGTRLLVL.

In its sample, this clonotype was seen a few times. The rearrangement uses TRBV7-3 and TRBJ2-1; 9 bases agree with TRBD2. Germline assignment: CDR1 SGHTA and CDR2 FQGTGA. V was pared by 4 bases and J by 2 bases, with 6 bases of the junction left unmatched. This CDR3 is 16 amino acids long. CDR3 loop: CASSSRAGGAYNEQFF. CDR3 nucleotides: TGTGCCAGCAGCTCCCGGGCGGGAGGGGCCTACAATGAGCAGTTCTTC.

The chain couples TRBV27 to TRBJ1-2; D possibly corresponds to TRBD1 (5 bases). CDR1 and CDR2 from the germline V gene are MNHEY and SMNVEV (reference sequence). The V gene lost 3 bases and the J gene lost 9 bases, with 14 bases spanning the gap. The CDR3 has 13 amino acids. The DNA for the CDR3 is TGTGCCAGCAGTTTCGCAGGGAGCGGTCGCTACACCTTC. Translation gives CASSFAGSGRYTF.

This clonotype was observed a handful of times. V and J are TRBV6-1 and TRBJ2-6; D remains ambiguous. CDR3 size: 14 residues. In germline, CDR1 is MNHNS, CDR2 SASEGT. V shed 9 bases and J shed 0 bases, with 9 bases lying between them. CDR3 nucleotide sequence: TGTGCCAGGGATATGATCTCTGGGGCCAACGTCCTGACTTTC. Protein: CARDMISGANVLTF.

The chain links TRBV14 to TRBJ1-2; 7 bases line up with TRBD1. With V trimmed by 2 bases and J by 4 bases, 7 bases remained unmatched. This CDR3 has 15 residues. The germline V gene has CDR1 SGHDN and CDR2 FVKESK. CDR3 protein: CASSQIQGGSYGYTF. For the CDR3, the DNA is TGTGCCAGCAGCCAAATCCAGGGGGGTAGCTATGGCTACACCTTC.

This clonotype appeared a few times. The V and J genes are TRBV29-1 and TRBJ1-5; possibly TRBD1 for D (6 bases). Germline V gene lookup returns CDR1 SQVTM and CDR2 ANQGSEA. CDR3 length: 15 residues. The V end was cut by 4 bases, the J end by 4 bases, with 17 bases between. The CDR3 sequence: CSVGWGTGQNQPQHF. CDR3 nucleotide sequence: TGCAGCGTTGGGTGGGGTACAGGGCAAAATCAGCCCCAGCATTTT.

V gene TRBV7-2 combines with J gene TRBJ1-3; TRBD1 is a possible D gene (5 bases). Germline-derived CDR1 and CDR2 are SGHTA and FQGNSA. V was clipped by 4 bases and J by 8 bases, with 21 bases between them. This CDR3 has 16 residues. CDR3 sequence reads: CASSSVRTSLGDTIYF. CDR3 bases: TGTGCCAGCAGCTCCGTTCGGACATCCCTCGGAGACACCATATATTTT.

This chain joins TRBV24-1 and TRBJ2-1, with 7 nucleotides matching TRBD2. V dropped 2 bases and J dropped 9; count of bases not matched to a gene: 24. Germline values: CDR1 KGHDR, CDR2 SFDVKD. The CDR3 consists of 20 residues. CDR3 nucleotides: TGTGCCACCAGTGATTCCTCCGGGAAGGCTAGCGGACGCCCCTGGGGTGAGCAGTTCTTC. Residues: CATSDSSGKASGRPWGEQFF.

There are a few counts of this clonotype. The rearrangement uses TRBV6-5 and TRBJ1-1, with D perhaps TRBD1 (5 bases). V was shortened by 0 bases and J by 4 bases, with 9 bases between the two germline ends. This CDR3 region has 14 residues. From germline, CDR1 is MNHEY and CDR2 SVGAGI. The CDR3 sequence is CASSYSTEGTEAFF. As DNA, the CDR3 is TGTGCCAGCAGTTACTCGACAGAGGGCACTGAAGCTTTCTTT.

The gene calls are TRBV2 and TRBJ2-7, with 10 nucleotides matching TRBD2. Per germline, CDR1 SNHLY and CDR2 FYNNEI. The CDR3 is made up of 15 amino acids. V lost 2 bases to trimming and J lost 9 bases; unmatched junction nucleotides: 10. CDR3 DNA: TGTGCCAGCAGTGAATCTCCTAGCGGGAGTTTGACGCAGTACTTC. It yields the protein CASSESPSGSLTQYF. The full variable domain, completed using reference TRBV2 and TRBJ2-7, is EPEVTQTPSHQVTQMGQEVILRCVPISNHLYFYWYRQILGQKVEFLVSFYNNEISEKSEIFDDQFSVERPDGSNFTLKIRSTKLEDSAMYFCASSESPSGSLTQYFGPGTRLTVT.

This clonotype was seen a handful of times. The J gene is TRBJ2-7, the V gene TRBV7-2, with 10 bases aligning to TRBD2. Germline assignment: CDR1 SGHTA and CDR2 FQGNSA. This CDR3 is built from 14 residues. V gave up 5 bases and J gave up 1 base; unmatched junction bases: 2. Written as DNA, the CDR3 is TGTGCCAGCAGCGCGGGACTAGCGTCCTACGAGCAGTACTTC. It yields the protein CASSAGLASYEQYF.

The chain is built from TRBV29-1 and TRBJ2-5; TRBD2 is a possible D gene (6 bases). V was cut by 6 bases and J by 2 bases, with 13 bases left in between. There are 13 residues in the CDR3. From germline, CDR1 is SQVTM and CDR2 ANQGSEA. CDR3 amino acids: CSVGSGLQETQYF. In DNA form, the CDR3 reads TGCAGCGTCGGGTCCGGACTACAAGAGACCCAGTACTTC.

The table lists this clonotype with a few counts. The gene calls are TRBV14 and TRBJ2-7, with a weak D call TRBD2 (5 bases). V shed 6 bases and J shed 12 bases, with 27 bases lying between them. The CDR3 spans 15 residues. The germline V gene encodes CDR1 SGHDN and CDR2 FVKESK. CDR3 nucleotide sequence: TGTGCCAGCAGTCACGGACTTGCGACCCAGTCTGCTCGGTACTTC. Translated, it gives CASSHGLATQSARYF.

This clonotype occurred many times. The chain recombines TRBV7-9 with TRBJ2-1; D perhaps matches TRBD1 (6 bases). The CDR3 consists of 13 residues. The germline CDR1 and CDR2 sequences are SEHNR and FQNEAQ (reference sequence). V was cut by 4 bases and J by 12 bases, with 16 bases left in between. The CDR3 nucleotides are TGTGCCAGCAGCTCCACAGGGAGCCCCCCGCAGTTCTTC. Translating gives CASSSTGSPPQFF.

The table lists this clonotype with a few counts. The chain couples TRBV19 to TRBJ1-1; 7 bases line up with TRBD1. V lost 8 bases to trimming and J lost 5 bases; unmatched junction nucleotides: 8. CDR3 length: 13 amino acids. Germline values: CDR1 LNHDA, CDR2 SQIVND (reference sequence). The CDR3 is CASRFGTVTEAFF. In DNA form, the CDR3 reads TGTGCCAGTCGCTTTGGGACAGTGACTGAAGCTTTCTTT.